The T cell receptor (beta chain) described here comes from a study of T cells after posttransplantation cyclophosphamide. Study findings and constraints: Later blood repertoires were often dominated by clones from the donor CD8+ memory compartment. Blood and skin or GI T cell repertoires showed limited TRB overlap. TRB clonality was highly associated with recipient CMV seropositivity and reactivation.

On the day of bone marrow donation, the related graft donor provided peripheral blood. A word on this clone: The antigen remains unidentified.

Data came from immunoSEQ multiplex PCR; TCRdb stores just in-frame clones and leaves some out. Found here are about 47,000 clones, roughly 92% of them singletons; the top ten hold around 3.2%. CDR1 and CDR2 (germline): MNHEY, SMNVEV (reference sequence). This CDR3 has 14 amino acids. Trimming shortened V by 3 bases and J by 1 base, and 10 bases separated the two germline ends. This chain connects TRBV27 to TRBJ2-7; D gene ambiguous. Sequencing was performed on PBMCs. This clonotype was sampled from a woman aged 45 to 65 in good health and a related stem cell transplant donor. The CDR3 sequence is CASSFSGLSYEQYF. The CDR3 DNA follows: TGTGCCAGCAGTTTTTCCGGGTTATCCTACGAGCAGTACTTC.